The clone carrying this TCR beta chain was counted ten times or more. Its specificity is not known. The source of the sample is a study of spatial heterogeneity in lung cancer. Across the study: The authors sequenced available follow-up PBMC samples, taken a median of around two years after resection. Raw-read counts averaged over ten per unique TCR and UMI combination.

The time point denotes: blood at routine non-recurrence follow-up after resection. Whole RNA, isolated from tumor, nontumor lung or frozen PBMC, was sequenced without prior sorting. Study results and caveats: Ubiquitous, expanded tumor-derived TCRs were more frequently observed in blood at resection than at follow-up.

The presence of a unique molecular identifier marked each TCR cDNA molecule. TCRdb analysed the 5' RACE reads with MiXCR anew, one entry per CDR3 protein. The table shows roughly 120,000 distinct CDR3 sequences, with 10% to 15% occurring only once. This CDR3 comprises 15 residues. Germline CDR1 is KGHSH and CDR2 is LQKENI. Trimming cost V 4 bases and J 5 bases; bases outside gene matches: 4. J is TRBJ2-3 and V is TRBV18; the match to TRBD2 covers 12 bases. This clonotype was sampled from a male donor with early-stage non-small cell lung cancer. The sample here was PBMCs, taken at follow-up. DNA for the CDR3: TGTGCCAGCTCACTGGGACTAGCGGGCGAAGATACGCAGTATTTT. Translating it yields CASSLGLAGEDTQYF.